The clone carrying this T cell receptor beta chain has only a few counts. Antigen unknown. V trimming: 7 bases; J trimming: 4 bases; junction bases outside the gene matches: 9. The CDR3 covers 15 residues. The data belong to a study of CD8 T cells in ankylosing spondylitis. Study findings and constraints: Characteristic, it appeared, of ankylosing spondylitis blood was a TCR beta motif of about eight highly homologous variants.

Quantitative 5'-RACE with molecular barcodes was used to make the TCR beta libraries. TCRdb fed the 5' RACE reads into MiXCR, producing one record per CDR3 protein. The data hold about 700,000 distinct CDR3 sequences, with around 20% observed a single time. Sequencing was carried out using blood, either unsorted or a sorted T cell fraction (not recorded which). This TCR was recovered from a male donor with ankylosing spondylitis. The chain couples TRBV12-3 or TRBV12-4 to TRBJ2-3; 9 bases are shared with TRBD2. DNA for the CDR3: TGTGCCAGCATCTACTATCTAGCGGGATCAGATACGCAGTATTTT. It is translated as CASIYYLAGSDTQYF.